This T cell receptor beta chain was identified in a study of B cell selection in AIRE deficiency. Whole-study findings and limits: Only approximately 9.2% of about 3,500 shared Treg sequences were patient-specific; 30% to 40% healthy-specific. Patient Tconv and Treg cells showed healthy-like TCRBV usage, CDR3 length, diversity.

CDR3 size: 15 residues. Germline assignment: CDR1 MDHEN and CDR2 SYDVKM. Deletions cut 2 bases from V and 1 base from J, with 11 bases between. On this clone: Its antigen is as yet unknown.

Clones were sequenced by immunoSEQ multiplex PCR, and TCRdb holds only the in-frame ones, with some missing. The table records 20,000 to 25,000 clones, 97% of them present only once. The sorted conventional CD4 T cells were gated as CD4+CD127+. Material: conventional CD4+ T cells sorted from PBMCs. The origin of this receptor is a human donor with AIRE deficiency. The chain has TRBV28 and TRBJ1-1; the D is unclear. In nucleotides, the CDR3 is TGTGCCAGCAGTTTAGGAGGACGGGGGAACACTGAAGCTTTCTTT. Translated: CASSLGGRGNTEAFF.